This record covers a single TCR beta chain. These data come from a study of blood T cell repertoires in COVID-19. Across the whole study: Acute-phase and convalescent COVID-19 samples originated in the United States, Italy and Spain. T cells, B-cell-depleted T cells, or PBMCs provided the cDNA or gDNA that served as material.

Participants came from some 23 US areas, aged about 18 to 100 years. People in the exposed group encountered a COVID-19 case within 2 weeks before entering the study. The CDR3 contains 15 residues. J lost 2 bases, V lost 4 bases, and 7 bases had no gene match. The germline V gene encodes CDR1 SGHRS and CDR2 YFSETQ. This table comes from immunoSEQ multiplex PCR, and its TCRdb copy is limited to in-frame clones, with some not included. The sample records fewer than 350,000 clones, around 85% being singletons. The specimen was PBMCs or T cells enriched from blood (not recorded which). The chain recombines TRBV5-1 with TRBJ2-7; TRBD1 matches at 9 bases. The origin of this receptor is a woman in her thirties who had been exposed to COVID-19. The CDR3, as DNA: TGCGCCAGCAGCGCTCCGGGACAGGGTCCCTACGAGCAGTACTTC. Protein: CASSAPGQGPYEQYF.